This is a list of T cell receptor beta chains from one sample in a study of T cells expressing NK-cell markers. Using the 5' RACE reads, TCRdb records one entry per CDR3 protein without DNA. This repertoire comprises hundreds of thousands of distinct CDR3 sequences; its ten largest clones make up roughly 5.2%. Sequenced input: blood T cells: a sorted CD56 or NKG2C T cell subset, CD4+ or CD8+ T cells, or bulk PBMC T cells (not recorded which). All receptors come from a man aged 18-75 years in good health. Both conserved end residues are part of each CDR3.

len: 15
j_gene: TRBJ2-7
v_gene: TRBV6-2/TRBV6-3
CDR3aa: CASSYPGQGGYEQYF

len: 15
j_gene: TRBJ1-1
v_gene: TRBV18
CDR3aa: CASSPFRGMNTEAFF

len: 16
j_gene: TRBJ1-6
v_gene: TRBV11-2
CDR3aa: CASSPALSSYNSPLHF

len: 13
j_gene: TRBJ1-1
v_gene: TRBV20-1
CDR3aa: CSALRTGYTEAFF

len: 16
j_gene: TRBJ2-3
v_gene: TRBV5-3
CDR3aa: CARSSKRGESTDTQYF

len: 15
j_gene: TRBJ2-7
v_gene: TRBV15
CDR3aa: CATSMGAQGIYEQYF

len: 17
j_gene: TRBJ1-1
v_gene: TRBV11-3
CDR3aa: CASSQGAGGNKNTEAFF

len: 16
j_gene: TRBJ2-3
v_gene: TRBV9
CDR3aa: CASSGQGASATDTQYF

len: 16
j_gene: TRBJ1-2
v_gene: TRBV12-3/TRBV12-4
CDR3aa: CASSPTLGTAKYGYTF

len: 12
j_gene: TRBJ2-2
v_gene: TRBV6-6
CDR3aa: CASSYGAGELFF

len: 15
j_gene: TRBJ2-7
v_gene: TRBV24-1
CDR3aa: CATSDSGTGGYEQYF

len: 17
j_gene: TRBJ2-5
v_gene: TRBV7-3
CDR3aa: CASSPDTLRSGQETQYF

len: 11
j_gene: TRBJ2-1
v_gene: TRBV7-2
CDR3aa: CASSSLNEQFF

len: 13
j_gene: TRBJ2-7
v_gene: TRBV28
CDR3aa: CASSLSGQGRGYF

len: 15
j_gene: TRBJ2-1
v_gene: TRBV7-3
CDR3aa: CASSLTLGGLGEQFF

len: 16
j_gene: TRBJ1-1
v_gene: TRBV28
CDR3aa: CASSLPRNRFRAEAFF

len: 17
j_gene: TRBJ1-5
v_gene: TRBV2
CDR3aa: CASSSHGAGGNNQPQHF

len: 14
j_gene: TRBJ1-2
v_gene: TRBV2
CDR3aa: CASSEAGQGYGYTF

len: 15
j_gene: TRBJ2-7
v_gene: TRBV18
CDR3aa: CASSQLSGGNGEQYF

len: 16
j_gene: TRBJ2-3
v_gene: TRBV5-1
CDR3aa: CASSPELTSSTDTQYF

len: 13
j_gene: TRBJ1-1
v_gene: TRBV2
CDR3aa: CASSGQVRTEAFF

len: 22
j_gene: TRBJ2-3
v_gene: TRBV13
CDR3aa: CASSFNRDRDSTTGRNTDTQYF

len: 15
j_gene: TRBJ1-1
v_gene: TRBV18
CDR3aa: CASHTSEGLNTEAFF

len: 12
j_gene: TRBJ2-1
v_gene: TRBV6-2/TRBV6-3
CDR3aa: CASRAISGGAFF

len: 12
j_gene: TRBJ2-5
v_gene: TRBV18
CDR3aa: CASSRRGWDQYF

len: 19
j_gene: TRBJ2-7
v_gene: TRBV3-1
CDR3aa: CASRKRGTSDPQGGYEQYF

len: 16
j_gene: TRBJ2-5
v_gene: TRBV6-1
CDR3aa: CASSHTGTTYQETQYF

len: 18
j_gene: TRBJ2-3
v_gene: TRBV7-3
CDR3aa: CASSLWGLAGGISDTQYF

len: 14
j_gene: TRBJ1-1
v_gene: TRBV18
CDR3aa: CASSPAGENTEAFF

len: 15
j_gene: TRBJ2-2
v_gene: TRBV6-1
CDR3aa: CASSEDGGWAGELFF

len: 15
j_gene: TRBJ2-7
v_gene: TRBV6-5
CDR3aa: CASSYGLIQSYEQYF

len: 15
j_gene: TRBJ2-7
v_gene: TRBV20-1
CDR3aa: CSARVVSRLPYEQYF

len: 13
j_gene: TRBJ2-1
v_gene: TRBV7-9
CDR3aa: CASGLTLGDEQFF

len: 14
j_gene: TRBJ2-2
v_gene: TRBV3-1
CDR3aa: CASSRLMTGVELFF

len: 15
j_gene: TRBJ2-3
v_gene: TRBV7-3
CDR3aa: CASSGPGAGTDTQYF

len: 16
j_gene: TRBJ2-3
v_gene: TRBV10-3
CDR3aa: CAIGLAGEVGTDTQYF

len: 16
j_gene: TRBJ1-1
v_gene: TRBV10-3
CDR3aa: CATSWGTGLGNTEAFF

len: 16
j_gene: TRBJ2-7
v_gene: TRBV3-1
CDR3aa: CASSQGATSSRLEQYF

len: 15
j_gene: TRBJ2-2
v_gene: TRBV24-1
CDR3aa: CATSAGTTNTGELFF

len: 16
j_gene: TRBJ1-2
v_gene: TRBV7-3
CDR3aa: CASSPQGTGAFYGYTF

len: 17
j_gene: TRBJ2-5
v_gene: TRBV7-9
CDR3aa: CASSLDGWDRVGETQYF

len: 14
j_gene: TRBJ2-7
v_gene: TRBV2
CDR3aa: CASSPGGGAYEQYF

len: 14
j_gene: TRBJ1-5
v_gene: TRBV12-3/TRBV12-4
CDR3aa: CASSPQGGRQPQHF

len: 13
j_gene: TRBJ2-7
v_gene: TRBV7-9
CDR3aa: CASSLGEGTVLYF

len: 12
j_gene: TRBJ2-7
v_gene: TRBV11-1
CDR3aa: CASKNLTYEQYF

len: 13
j_gene: TRBJ2-2
v_gene: TRBV3-1
CDR3aa: CASSQGPSGELFF

len: 12
j_gene: TRBJ2-1
v_gene: TRBV7-9
CDR3aa: CATDNFGNEQFF

len: 18
j_gene: TRBJ2-1
v_gene: TRBV11-2
CDR3aa: CASSSPNPGTSSYNEQFF

len: 14
j_gene: TRBJ1-3
v_gene: TRBV6-1
CDR3aa: CASTAPGRGNTIYF

len: 13
j_gene: TRBJ1-2
v_gene: TRBV4-1
CDR3aa: CASSQDRHRGYTF

len: 14
j_gene: TRBJ1-1
v_gene: TRBV7-9
CDR3aa: CASSSDTKNTEAFF

len: 17
j_gene: TRBJ2-7
v_gene: TRBV20-1
CDR3aa: CSATSLGGDRISYEQYF

len: 12
j_gene: TRBJ1-1
v_gene: TRBV6-2/TRBV6-3
CDR3aa: CASTGRGTEAFF

len: 13
j_gene: TRBJ2-3
v_gene: TRBV7-3
CDR3aa: CASSPTQGNTQYF